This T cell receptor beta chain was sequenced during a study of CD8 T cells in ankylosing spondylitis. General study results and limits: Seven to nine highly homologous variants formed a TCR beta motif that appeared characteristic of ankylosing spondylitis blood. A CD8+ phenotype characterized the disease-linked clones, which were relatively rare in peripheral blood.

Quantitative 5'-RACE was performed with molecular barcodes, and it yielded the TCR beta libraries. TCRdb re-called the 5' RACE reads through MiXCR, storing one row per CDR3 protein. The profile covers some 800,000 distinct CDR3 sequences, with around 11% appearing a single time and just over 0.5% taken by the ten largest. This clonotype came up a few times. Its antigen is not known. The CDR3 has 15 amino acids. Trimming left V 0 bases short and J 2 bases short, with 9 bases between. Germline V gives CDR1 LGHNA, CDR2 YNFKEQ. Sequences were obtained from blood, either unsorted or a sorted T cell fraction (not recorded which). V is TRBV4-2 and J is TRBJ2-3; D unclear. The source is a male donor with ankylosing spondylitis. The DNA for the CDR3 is TGTGCCAGCAGCCAAGATCCACGTACCACAGATACGCAGTATTTT. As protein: CASSQDPRTTDTQYF.